This T cell receptor (beta chain) came from a study of identical twins. As to this clonotype: Its antigen remains unknown.

Whole-study findings and limits: Zero-insertion analyses might be partly confounded by invariant T cells like MAIT and iNKT. With abundant cord blood beta clonotypes, insertions were fewer; memory repertoires showed no such pattern. Excess twin sharing in beta out-of-frame sequences was weaker.

Template switching added a universal primer site, and cDNA bore unique molecular identifiers. TCRdb reanalysed the 5' RACE reads using MiXCR and keeps one entry per CDR3 protein. The profile covers around 200,000 distinct CDR3 sequences, with over 8% appearing a single time and 4.5% to 5.5% taken by the ten largest. Losses at the gene ends were 6 bases for V and 9 bases for J; bases not matched to a gene: 16. CDR3 size: 17 residues. This receptor was obtained from a woman aged 18 to 35 in good health. The chain joins TRBV12-3 or TRBV12-4 to TRBJ2-1; 11 bases are shared with TRBD2. Sequenced sample: memory (CD45RO+) T cells sorted from blood. This chain's CDR3 is CASSPEVRGLAGPEQFF. CDR3 nucleotide sequence: TGTGCCAGCAGCCCAGAAGTGCGAGGACTAGCGGGTCCTGAGCAGTTCTTC.